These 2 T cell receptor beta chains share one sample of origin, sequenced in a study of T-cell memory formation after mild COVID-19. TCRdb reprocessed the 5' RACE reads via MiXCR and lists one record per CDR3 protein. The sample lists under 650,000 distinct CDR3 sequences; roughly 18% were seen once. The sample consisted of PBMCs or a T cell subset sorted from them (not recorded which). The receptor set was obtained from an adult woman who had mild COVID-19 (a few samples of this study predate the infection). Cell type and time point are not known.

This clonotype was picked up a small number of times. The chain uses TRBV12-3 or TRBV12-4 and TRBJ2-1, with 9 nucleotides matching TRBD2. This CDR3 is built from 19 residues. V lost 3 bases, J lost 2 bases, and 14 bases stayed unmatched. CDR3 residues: CASSFPSGVAGEAYNEQFF. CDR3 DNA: TGTGCCAGCAGTTTTCCCTCCGGGGTAGCGGGAGAAGCCTACAATGAGCAGTTCTTC.

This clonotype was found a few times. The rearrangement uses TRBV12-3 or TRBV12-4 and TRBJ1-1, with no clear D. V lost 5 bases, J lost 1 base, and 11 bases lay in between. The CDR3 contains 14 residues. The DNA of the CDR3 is TGTGCCAGCAGTAAGACGGACGGGAACACTGAAGCTTTCTTT. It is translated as CASSKTDGNTEAFF.